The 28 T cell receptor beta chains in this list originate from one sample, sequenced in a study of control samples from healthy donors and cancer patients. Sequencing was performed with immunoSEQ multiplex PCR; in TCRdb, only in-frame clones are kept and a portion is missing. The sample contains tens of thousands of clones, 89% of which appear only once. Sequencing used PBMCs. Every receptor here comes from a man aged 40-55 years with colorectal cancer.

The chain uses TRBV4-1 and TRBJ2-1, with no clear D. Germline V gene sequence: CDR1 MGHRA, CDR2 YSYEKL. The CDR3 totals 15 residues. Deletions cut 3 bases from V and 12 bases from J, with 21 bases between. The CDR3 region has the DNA TGCGCCAGCAGCCACTCTCCCTACCCTGTTTTAGGGCAGTTCTTC. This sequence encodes CASSHSPYPVLGQFF.

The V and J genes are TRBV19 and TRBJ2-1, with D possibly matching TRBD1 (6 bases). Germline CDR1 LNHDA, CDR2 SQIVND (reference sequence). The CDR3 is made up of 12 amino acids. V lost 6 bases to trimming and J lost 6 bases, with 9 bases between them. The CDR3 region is CASSRGLNEQFF. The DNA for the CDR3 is TGTGCCAGTAGCAGGGGCCTCAATGAGCAGTTCTTC.

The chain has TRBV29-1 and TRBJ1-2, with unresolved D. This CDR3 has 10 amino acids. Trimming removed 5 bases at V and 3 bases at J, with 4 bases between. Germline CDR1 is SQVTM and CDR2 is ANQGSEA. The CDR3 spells CSVLYYGYTF. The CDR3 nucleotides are TGCAGCGTTTTATACTATGGCTACACCTTC. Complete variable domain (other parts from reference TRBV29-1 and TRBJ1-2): SAVISQKPSRDICQRGTSLTIQCQVDSQVTMMFWYRQQPGQSLTLIATANQGSEATYESGFVIDKFPISRPNLTFSTLTVSNMSPEDSSIYLCSVLYYGYTFGSGTRLTVV.

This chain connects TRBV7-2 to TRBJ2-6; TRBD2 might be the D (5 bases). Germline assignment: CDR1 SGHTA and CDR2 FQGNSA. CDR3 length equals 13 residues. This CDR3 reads CAKRDSGANVLTF. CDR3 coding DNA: TGTGCTAAACGGGACTCTGGGGCCAACGTCCTGACTTTC.

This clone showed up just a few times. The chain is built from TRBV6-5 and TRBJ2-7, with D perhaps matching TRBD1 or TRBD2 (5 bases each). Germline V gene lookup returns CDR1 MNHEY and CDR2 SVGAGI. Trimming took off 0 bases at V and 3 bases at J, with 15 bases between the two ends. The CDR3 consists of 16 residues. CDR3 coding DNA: TGTGCCAGCAGTTACTCGAAATTGTCAGGGAGCTACGAGCAGTACTTC. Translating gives CASSYSKLSGSYEQYF.

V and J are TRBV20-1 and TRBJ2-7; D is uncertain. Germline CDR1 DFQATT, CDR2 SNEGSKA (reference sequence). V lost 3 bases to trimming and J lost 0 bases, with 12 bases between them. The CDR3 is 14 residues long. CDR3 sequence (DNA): TGCAGTGCTAGTGCTCCCGGCAGCTCCTACGAGCAGTACTTC. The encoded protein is CSASAPGSSYEQYF.

The CDR3 spells CAWSVPRTGNQPQHF. CDR3 in DNA: TGTGCCTGGAGTGTACCAAGGACAGGCAATCAGCCCCAGCATTTT. The genes are TRBV30 and TRBJ1-5; D is perhaps TRBD1 (6 bases). V was cut by 0 bases and J by 2 bases, with 11 bases left in between. CDR3 length: 15 amino acids. CDR1 and CDR2 (germline): GTSNPN, SVGIG (reference sequence).

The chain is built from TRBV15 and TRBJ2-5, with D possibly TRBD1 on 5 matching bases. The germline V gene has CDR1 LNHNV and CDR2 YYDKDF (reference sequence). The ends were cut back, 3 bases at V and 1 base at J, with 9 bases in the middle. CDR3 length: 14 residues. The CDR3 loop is CATSSGRGQETQYF. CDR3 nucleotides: TGTGCCACCAGCAGTGGAAGGGGCCAAGAGACCCAGTACTTC. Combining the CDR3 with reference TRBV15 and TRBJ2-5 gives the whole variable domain DAMVIQNPRYQVTQFGKPVTLSCSQTLNHNVMYWYQQKSSQAPKLLFHYYDKDFNNEADTPDNFQSRRPNTSFCFLDIRSPGLGDTAMYLCATSSGRGQETQYFGPGTRLLVL.

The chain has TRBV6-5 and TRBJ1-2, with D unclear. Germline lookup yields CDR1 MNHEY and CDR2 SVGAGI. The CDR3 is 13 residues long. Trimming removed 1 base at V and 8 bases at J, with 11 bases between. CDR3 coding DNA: TGTGCCAGCAGTTACTACGGACGAGACGGCTACACCTTC. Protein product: CASSYYGRDGYTF.

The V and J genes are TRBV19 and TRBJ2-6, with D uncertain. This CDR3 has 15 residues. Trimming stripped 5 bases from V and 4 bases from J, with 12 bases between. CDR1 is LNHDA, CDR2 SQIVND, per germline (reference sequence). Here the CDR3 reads CASSLNAAGANVLTF. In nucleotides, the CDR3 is TGTGCCAGTAGTTTGAACGCGGCCGGGGCCAACGTCCTGACTTTC. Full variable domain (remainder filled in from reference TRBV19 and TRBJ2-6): DGGITQSPKYLFRKEGQNVTLSCEQNLNHDAMYWYRQDPGQGLRLIYYSQIVNDFQKGDIAEGYSVSREKKESFPLTVTSAQKNPTAFYLCASSLNAAGANVLTFGAGSRLTVL.

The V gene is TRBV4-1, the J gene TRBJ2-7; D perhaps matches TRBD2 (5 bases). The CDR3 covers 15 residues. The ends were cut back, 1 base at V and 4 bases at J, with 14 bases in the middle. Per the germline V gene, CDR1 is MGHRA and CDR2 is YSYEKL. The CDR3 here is CASSQGVRLIYEQYF. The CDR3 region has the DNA TGCGCCAGCAGCCAAGGAGTGCGACTAATTTACGAGCAGTACTTC.

The DNA of the CDR3 is TGTGCCTGGAGTGGACAGTTGAACACTGAAGCTTTCTTT. It encodes CAWSGQLNTEAFF. The chain links TRBV30 to TRBJ1-1; perhaps TRBD1 as D (5 bases). The CDR3 is 13 residues long. The germline CDR1 and CDR2 sequences are GTSNPN and SVGIG (reference sequence). V was trimmed by 1 base and J by 0 bases, leaving 6 bases between them.

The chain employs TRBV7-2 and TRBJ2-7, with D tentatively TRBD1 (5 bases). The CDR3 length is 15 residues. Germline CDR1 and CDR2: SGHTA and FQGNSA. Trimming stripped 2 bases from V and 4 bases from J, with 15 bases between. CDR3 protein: CASSLSLSQGYEQYF. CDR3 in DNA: TGTGCCAGCAGCTTAAGTTTGTCGCAGGGTTACGAGCAGTACTTC.

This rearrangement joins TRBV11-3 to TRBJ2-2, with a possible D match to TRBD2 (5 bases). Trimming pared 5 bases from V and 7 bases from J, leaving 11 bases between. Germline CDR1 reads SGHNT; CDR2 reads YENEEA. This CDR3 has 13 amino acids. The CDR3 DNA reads TGTGCCAGCAGCCCGGGTGGACTCGGGGAGCTGTTTTTT. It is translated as CASSPGGLGELFF.

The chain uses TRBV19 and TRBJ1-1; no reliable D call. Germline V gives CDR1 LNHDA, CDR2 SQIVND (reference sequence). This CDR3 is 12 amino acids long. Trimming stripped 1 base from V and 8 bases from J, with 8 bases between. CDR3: CASSIGAGEAFF. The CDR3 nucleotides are TGTGCCAGTAGTATAGGAGCCGGGGAAGCTTTCTTT.

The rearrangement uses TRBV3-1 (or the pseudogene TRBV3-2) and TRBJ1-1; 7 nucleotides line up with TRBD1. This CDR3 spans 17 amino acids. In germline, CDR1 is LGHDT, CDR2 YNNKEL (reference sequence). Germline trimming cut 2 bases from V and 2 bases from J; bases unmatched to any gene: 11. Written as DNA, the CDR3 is TGTGCCAGCAGCCAATCTGACAGGGACGCGGGAAACACTGAAGCTTTCTTT. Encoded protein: CASSQSDRDAGNTEAFF.

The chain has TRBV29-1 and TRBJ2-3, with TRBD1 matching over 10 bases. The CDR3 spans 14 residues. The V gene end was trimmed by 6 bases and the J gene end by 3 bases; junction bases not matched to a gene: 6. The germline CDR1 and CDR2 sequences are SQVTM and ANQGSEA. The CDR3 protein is CSVARDRGTDTQYF. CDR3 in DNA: TGCAGCGTCGCTCGGGACAGGGGAACAGATACGCAGTATTTT.

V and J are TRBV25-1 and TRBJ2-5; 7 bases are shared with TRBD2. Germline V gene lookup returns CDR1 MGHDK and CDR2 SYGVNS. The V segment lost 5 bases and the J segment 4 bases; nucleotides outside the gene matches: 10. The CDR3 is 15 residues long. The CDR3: CASSPVWRGIETQYF. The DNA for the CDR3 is TGTGCCAGCAGTCCAGTCTGGCGGGGGATAGAGACCCAGTACTTC.

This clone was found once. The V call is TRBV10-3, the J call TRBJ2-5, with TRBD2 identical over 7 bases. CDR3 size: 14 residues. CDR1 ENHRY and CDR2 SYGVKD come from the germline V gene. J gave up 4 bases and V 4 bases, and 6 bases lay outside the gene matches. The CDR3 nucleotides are TGTGCCATCAGTGGGACTAGTGGAGGAGAGACCCAGTACTTC. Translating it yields CAISGTSGGETQYF.

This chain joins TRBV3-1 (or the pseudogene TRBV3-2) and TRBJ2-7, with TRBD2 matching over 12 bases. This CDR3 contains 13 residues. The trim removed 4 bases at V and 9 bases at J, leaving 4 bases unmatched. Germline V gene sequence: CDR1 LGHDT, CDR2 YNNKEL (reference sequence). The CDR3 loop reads CASSLLAGGGQYF. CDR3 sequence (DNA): TGTGCCAGCAGCCTACTAGCGGGAGGAGGGCAGTACTTC.

Here the CDR3 reads CASTARKGGYTF. CDR3 DNA sequence: TGTGCCAGCACCGCCAGAAAGGGAGGCTACACCTTC. The rearrangement joins TRBV28 to TRBJ1-2; D is ambiguous. Trimming shortened V by 7 bases and J by 8 bases, and 14 bases separated the two germline ends. This CDR3 comprises 12 residues. CDR1 and CDR2 (germline): MDHEN, SYDVKM.

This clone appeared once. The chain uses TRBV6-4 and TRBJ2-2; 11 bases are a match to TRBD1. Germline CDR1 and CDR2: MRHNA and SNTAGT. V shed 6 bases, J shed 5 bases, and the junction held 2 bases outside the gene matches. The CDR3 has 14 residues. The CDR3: CASRRDRGTGELFF. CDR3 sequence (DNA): TGTGCCAGCAGGAGGGACAGGGGGACCGGGGAGCTGTTTTTT.

CDR3 region: CSVEGWDVAGVIADEQFF. As DNA, the CDR3 is TGCAGCGTTGAAGGGTGGGATGTGGCGGGAGTCATTGCGGATGAGCAGTTCTTC. This sequence joins TRBV29-1 and TRBJ2-1; 7 bases match TRBD2. The CDR3 covers 18 residues. CDR1 and CDR2 (germline): SQVTM, ANQGSEA. The V and J ends lost 1 base and 8 bases, in that order; junction bases with no gene match: 20.

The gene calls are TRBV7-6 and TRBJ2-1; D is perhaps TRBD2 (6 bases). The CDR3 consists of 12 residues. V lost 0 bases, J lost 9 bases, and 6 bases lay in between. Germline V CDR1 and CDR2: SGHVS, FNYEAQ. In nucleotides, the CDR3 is TGTGCCAGCAGCTTAGCGGAGGGTGAGCAGTTCTTC. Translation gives CASSLAEGEQFF.

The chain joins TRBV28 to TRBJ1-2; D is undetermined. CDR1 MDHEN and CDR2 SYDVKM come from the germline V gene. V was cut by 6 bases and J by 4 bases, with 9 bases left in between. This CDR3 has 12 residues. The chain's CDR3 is CASSSTPYGYTF. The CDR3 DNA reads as TGTGCCAGCAGCTCCACCCCCTATGGCTACACCTTC.

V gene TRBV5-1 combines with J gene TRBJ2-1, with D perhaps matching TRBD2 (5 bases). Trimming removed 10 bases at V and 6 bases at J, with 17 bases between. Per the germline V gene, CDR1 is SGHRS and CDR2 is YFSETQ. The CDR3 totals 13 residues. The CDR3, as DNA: TGCGCCTGCGGGCCGGGATCTCTCAATGAGCAGTTCTTC. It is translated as CACGPGSLNEQFF.

Here the CDR3 DNA reads TGTGCCAGCAGCATACTCAACACCGGGGAGCTGTTTTTT. Its protein product is CASSILNTGELFF. This rearrangement joins TRBV7-9 to TRBJ2-2; D gene unclear. Germline V gene data show CDR1 as SEHNR and CDR2 as FQNEAQ (reference sequence). V dropped 5 bases and J dropped 2 bases, with 6 bases sitting between them. The CDR3 is 13 residues long.

CDR3 DNA: TGTGCCAGCAGCTTAGAATATGAAAAACTGTTTTTT. The encoded protein is CASSLEYEKLFF. This rearrangement joins TRBV7-9 to TRBJ1-4; D is unresolved. Trimming shortened V by 1 base and J by 6 bases, and 3 bases separated the two germline ends. The length of the CDR3 is 12 residues. From germline, CDR1 is SEHNR and CDR2 FQNEAQ (reference sequence).